These 10 T cell receptor beta chains originate from one sample sequenced in a study of identical twins. One entry per CDR3 protein, called by TCRdb with MiXCR from the 5' RACE reads. The data show under 800,000 distinct CDR3 sequences, around 20% seen once. A further study also used this sample, focusing on T cells expressing NK-cell markers.

The sequencing input was PBMCs. All receptors derive from a woman between 18 and 30 years old in good health.

In this sample, this clonotype turned up a few times. CDR3 bases: TGCGCCAGCAGCAAAGGTTTGCAAATTACAGATACGCAGTATTTT. Protein product: CASSKGLQITDTQYF. The genes are TRBV5-1 and TRBJ2-3; D unresolved. The germline V and J ends were trimmed by 4 bases and 3 bases, with 15 bases remaining between them. CDR1 is SGHRS, CDR2 YFSETQ, per germline. The length of the CDR3 is 15 residues.

This clonotype has only a few counts. The chain employs TRBV29-1 and TRBJ2-4; D is unresolved. The CDR3 sequence is 13 residues long. Germline V gene sequence: CDR1 SQVTM, CDR2 ANQGSEA. V lost 5 bases to trimming and J lost 0 bases, with 8 bases between them. CDR3 residues: CSVQPVAKNIQYF. For the CDR3, the DNA is TGCAGCGTTCAGCCTGTAGCCAAAAACATTCAGTACTTC.

The chain links TRBV9 to TRBJ2-5; D is undetermined. CDR1 and CDR2 from the germline V gene are SGDLS and YYNGEE. Trimming removed 0 bases from V and 3 bases from J, with 6 bases in between. This CDR3 comprises 13 residues. The CDR3 DNA follows: TGTGCCAGCAGCGTAGGCTCGGAAGAGACCCAGTACTTC. It encodes CASSVGSEETQYF.

This chain uses TRBV12-3 or TRBV12-4 with TRBJ2-2, with D possibly matching TRBD2 (6 bases). This CDR3 has 14 residues. With 3 bases removed from V and 4 bases from J, the gap between germline ends came to 9 bases. The CDR3 coding sequence is TGTGCCAGCAGTTTTGGAGGGCGCACCGGGGAGCTGTTTTTT. Amino acids: CASSFGGRTGELFF.

This clonotype was observed a few times. CDR3 sequence (DNA): TGTGCCATCAGTGACGGACAGCTCAATGAAAAACTGTTTTTT. Protein product: CAISDGQLNEKLFF. The rearrangement links TRBV10-3 to TRBJ1-4; D is perhaps TRBD1 (6 bases). This CDR3 spans 14 amino acids. Trimming took off 3 bases at V and 5 bases at J, with 10 bases between the two ends. The germline CDR1 and CDR2 sequences are ENHRY and SYGVKD.

CDR3 nucleotides: TGCGCCAGCAGCTCCCCCTCAGATACGCAGTATTTT. This encodes CASSSPSDTQYF. The V call is TRBV5-1, the J call TRBJ2-3; D unresolved. With 3 bases removed from V and 4 bases from J, the gap between germline ends came to 6 bases. The length of the CDR3 is 12 residues. Germline loops: CDR1 SGHRS, CDR2 YFSETQ.

The chain joins TRBV7-2 to TRBJ2-3; D uncertain. The CDR3 totals 15 residues. Trimming left V 3 bases short and J 6 bases short, with 16 bases between. CDR1 and CDR2 from the germline V gene are SGHTA and FQGNSA. CDR3 sequence: CASSFLSNGWDTQYF. DNA for the CDR3: TGTGCCAGCAGCTTCCTTTCGAATGGGTGGGATACGCAGTATTTT.

This sequence joins TRBV7-2 and TRBJ2-5; D is unresolved. This CDR3 is 11 amino acids long. The V end lost 5 bases, the J end lost 9 bases, and 10 bases lay between the germline ends. Germline CDR1 and CDR2: SGHTA and FQGNSA. CDR3 DNA sequence: TGTGCCAGCAGCCCCCATTTGCCCCAGTACTTC. Translation: CASSPHLPQYF.

The V gene is TRBV12-3 or TRBV12-4, the J gene TRBJ2-1; D is unclear. Trimming pared 5 bases from V and 5 bases from J, leaving 19 bases between. The CDR3 contains 16 residues. DNA of the CDR3: TGTGCCAGCAGTCGTGTGGGGTATGGGCTTAACAATGAGCAGTTCTTC. Residues: CASSRVGYGLNNEQFF.

There are many counts of this clonotype. CDR3 sequence reads: CSARDHLSSYEQYF. The CDR3 DNA follows: TGCAGCGCCAGGGATCATCTAAGCTCCTACGAGCAGTACTTC. The rearrangement links TRBV29-1 to TRBJ2-7; D is perhaps TRBD1 (5 bases). The germline V gene has CDR1 SQVTM and CDR2 ANQGSEA. Trimming removed 7 bases at V and 0 bases at J, with 16 bases between. The CDR3 loop spans 14 amino acids.